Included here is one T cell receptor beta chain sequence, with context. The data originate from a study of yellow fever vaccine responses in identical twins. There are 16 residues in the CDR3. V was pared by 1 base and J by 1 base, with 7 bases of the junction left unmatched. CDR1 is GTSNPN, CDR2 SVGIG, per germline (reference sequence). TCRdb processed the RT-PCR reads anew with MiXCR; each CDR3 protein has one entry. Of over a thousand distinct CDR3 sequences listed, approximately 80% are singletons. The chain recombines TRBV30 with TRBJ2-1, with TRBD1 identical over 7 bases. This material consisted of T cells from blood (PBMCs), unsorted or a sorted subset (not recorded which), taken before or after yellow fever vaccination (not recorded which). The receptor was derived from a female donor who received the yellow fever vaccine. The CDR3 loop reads CAWSALTGVSYNEQFF. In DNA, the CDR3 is TGTGCCTGGAGTGCTCTTACAGGGGTTTCCTACAATGAGCAGTTCTTC.